The 13 T cell receptor beta chains presented below share a single source sample, sequenced in a study of PD-1 and CTLA-4 blockade in melanoma. Method: immunoSEQ multiplex PCR; TCRdb's copy keeps in-frame clones and lacks some. The sample contains roughly 30,000 clones, roughly nine tenths of which appear only once. The sequenced sample was CD8+ T cells from peripheral blood, obtained from a patient given anti-PD-1 treatment. The receptor source for this set is a human donor with melanoma.

This clone has a single count. The V and J genes are TRBV6-1 and TRBJ1-5, with no clear D. This CDR3 spans 16 amino acids. With 7 bases removed from V and 0 bases from J, the gap between germline ends came to 16 bases. Germline values: CDR1 MNHNS, CDR2 SASEGT. The CDR3: CASNDYSSSSNQPQHF. Written as DNA, the CDR3 is TGTGCCAGCAATGATTACAGCTCTTCTAGCAATCAGCCCCAGCATTTT.

V gene TRBV6-5 combines with J gene TRBJ2-7, with 9 positions matching TRBD1. The V segment lost 8 bases and the J segment 0 bases; nucleotides outside the gene matches: 5. CDR1 is MNHEY, CDR2 SVGAGI, per germline. CDR3 length: 14 amino acids. The CDR3 region has the DNA TGTGCCAGCCTAGGGACAGGGAGCTCCTACGAGCAGTACTTC. As protein: CASLGTGSSYEQYF.

The chain's CDR3 is CASSSGETQYF. The DNA of the CDR3 is TGTGCCAGCAGTTCTGGGGAGACCCAGTACTTC. The rearrangement links TRBV27 to TRBJ2-5, with D uncertain. Germline CDR1 is MNHEY and CDR2 is SMNVEV (reference sequence). The CDR3 covers 11 residues. Trimming left V 4 bases short and J 5 bases short, with 5 bases between.

This clone has only one observation. The chain employs TRBV15 and TRBJ1-6, with 7 bases identical to TRBD1. V trimming: 1 base; J trimming: 7 bases; junction bases outside the gene matches: 7. This CDR3 comprises 16 residues. Germline CDR1 is LNHNV and CDR2 is YYDKDF (reference sequence). CDR3 nucleotide sequence: TGTGCCACCAGCAGAGGGGAGGGACAGCTCAATTCACCCCTCCACTTT. This translates into CATSRGEGQLNSPLHF.

The chain employs TRBV6-2 or TRBV6-3 and TRBJ2-1; D is possibly TRBD1 (6 bases). V was cut by 2 bases and J by 0 bases, with 17 bases left in between. The CDR3 length is 18 residues. CDR1 MNHEY and CDR2 SVGEGT come from the germline V gene. The CDR3 loop is CASSYPTGLVSSYNEQFF. DNA of the CDR3: TGTGCCAGCAGTTACCCGACAGGTCTCGTTAGCTCCTACAATGAGCAGTTCTTC.

This chain joins TRBV24-1 and TRBJ1-1; no reliable D call. Germline assignment: CDR1 KGHDR and CDR2 SFDVKD. The germline V and J ends were trimmed by 10 bases and 7 bases, with 15 bases remaining between them. The CDR3 consists of 12 residues. The CDR3 is CATADGPGEAFF. CDR3 in DNA: TGTGCCACTGCCGACGGGCCGGGTGAAGCTTTCTTT.

The chain couples TRBV6-2 or TRBV6-3 to TRBJ2-3; no clear D gene. Germline V lookup: CDR1 MNHEY, CDR2 SVGEGT. Trimming stripped 2 bases from V and 0 bases from J, with 12 bases between. The CDR3 consists of 16 residues. Here the CDR3 reads CASSYAVGSSTDTQYF. The CDR3 region has the DNA TGTGCCAGCAGTTACGCCGTCGGCAGTAGCACAGATACGCAGTATTTT.

The genes are TRBV10-2 and TRBJ1-6, with a possible D match to TRBD1 (5 bases). Germline V gene data show CDR1 as WSHSY and CDR2 as SAAADI. The V end was cut by 2 bases, the J end by 8 bases, with 10 bases between. This CDR3 spans 14 amino acids. Written as DNA, the CDR3 is TGCGCCAGCAGTGAGACCCAGGGAGATTCACCCCTCCACTTT. It specifies CASSETQGDSPLHF.

The V and J genes are TRBV4-3 and TRBJ2-5; TRBD2 agrees at 8 bases. The CDR3 is 15 residues long. CDR1 and CDR2 from the germline V gene are LGHNA and YSLEER. Trimming at V came to 0 bases and at J to 4 bases, leaving 4 bases not matched to a gene. CDR3 nucleotides: TGCGCCAGCAGCCAAGAGCGGGGGGTTGGAGAGACCCAGTACTTC. It translates to CASSQERGVGETQYF.

V usage is TRBV5-6 and J usage is TRBJ2-3; D possibly uses TRBD1 or TRBD2 (5 bases each). Germline V gives CDR1 SGHDT, CDR2 YYEEEE. This CDR3 is built from 17 residues. The V end lost 3 bases, the J end lost 0 bases, and 17 bases lay between the germline ends. CDR3 loop: CASSSLRDGSSTDTQYF. The CDR3, as DNA: TGTGCCAGCAGCTCGCTCCGGGACGGCTCTAGCACAGATACGCAGTATTTT.

The CDR3 DNA reads as TGTGCCAGCAGTTTAGAGGACCCCTACGAGCAGTACTTC. It encodes CASSLEDPYEQYF. This chain joins TRBV12-3 or TRBV12-4 and TRBJ2-7; D is unresolved. The CDR3 is made up of 13 amino acids. Trimming removed 1 base from V and 2 bases from J, with 6 bases in between.

The chain combines TRBV10-3 with TRBJ1-1; D gene ambiguous. Trimming left V 3 bases short and J 0 bases short, with 11 bases between. Germline assignment: CDR1 ENHRY and CDR2 SYGVKD. CDR3 length: 15 amino acids. CDR3 DNA: TGTGCCATCAGTGATAGCGTCTCTATGAACACTGAAGCTTTCTTT. Translating gives CAISDSVSMNTEAFF.

This chain's CDR3 is CASSYANTGELFF. The CDR3 DNA reads as TGTGCCAGCAGTTACGCGAACACCGGGGAGCTGTTTTTT. This chain uses TRBV6-6 with TRBJ2-2; D is unresolved. Germline V gives CDR1 MNHNY, CDR2 SVGAGI (reference sequence). The CDR3 sequence is 13 residues long. Trimming left V 2 bases short and J 0 bases short, with 1 base between.